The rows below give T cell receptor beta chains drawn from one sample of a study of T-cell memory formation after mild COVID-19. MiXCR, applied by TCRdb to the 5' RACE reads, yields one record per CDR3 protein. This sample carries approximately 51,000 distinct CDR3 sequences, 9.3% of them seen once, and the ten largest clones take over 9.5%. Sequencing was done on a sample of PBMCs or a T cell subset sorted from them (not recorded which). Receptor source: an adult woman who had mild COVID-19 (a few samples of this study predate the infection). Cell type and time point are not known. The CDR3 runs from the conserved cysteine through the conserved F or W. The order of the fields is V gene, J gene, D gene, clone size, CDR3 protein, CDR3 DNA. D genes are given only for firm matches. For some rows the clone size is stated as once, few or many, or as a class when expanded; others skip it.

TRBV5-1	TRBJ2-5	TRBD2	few	CASSLAFSSGSYETQYF	TGCGCCAGCAGCTTGGCCTTTTCTAGCGGGAGTTACGAGACCCAGTACTTC
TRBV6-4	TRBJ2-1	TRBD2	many	CASSGTSGSYNEQFF	TGTGCCAGCAGTGGGACTAGCGGCTCCTACAATGAGCAGTTCTTC
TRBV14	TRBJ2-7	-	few	CASSQGPGEQYF	TGTGCCAGCAGCCAAGGTCCCGGAGAGCAGTACTTC
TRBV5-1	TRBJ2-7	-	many	CASSPLERGEQYF	TGCGCCAGCAGCCCGCTGGAAAGAGGGGAGCAGTACTTC
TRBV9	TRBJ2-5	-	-	CASSAGTFSETQYF	TGTGCCAGCAGCGCCGGGACATTCAGCGAGACCCAGTACTTC
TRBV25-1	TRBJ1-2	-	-	CASSDPGADGYTF	TGTGCCAGCAGTGATCCAGGGGCTGATGGCTACACCTTC
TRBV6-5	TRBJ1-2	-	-	CASSYGGTRRGYGYTF	TGTGCCAGCAGTTACGGTGGGACAAGGCGGGGGTATGGCTACACCTTC
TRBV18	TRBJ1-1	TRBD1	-	CASSPGTGRAPEAFF	TGTGCCAGCTCACCCGGGACAGGAAGAGCACCCGAAGCTTTCTTT
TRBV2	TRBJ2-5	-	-	CASSESSAGETQYF	TGTGCCAGCAGTGAATCGTCGGCGGGGGAGACCCAGTACTTC
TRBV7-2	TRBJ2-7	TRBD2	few	CASSRRAGVSYEQYF	TGTGCCAGCAGCCGGCGGGCGGGAGTAAGCTACGAGCAGTACTTC